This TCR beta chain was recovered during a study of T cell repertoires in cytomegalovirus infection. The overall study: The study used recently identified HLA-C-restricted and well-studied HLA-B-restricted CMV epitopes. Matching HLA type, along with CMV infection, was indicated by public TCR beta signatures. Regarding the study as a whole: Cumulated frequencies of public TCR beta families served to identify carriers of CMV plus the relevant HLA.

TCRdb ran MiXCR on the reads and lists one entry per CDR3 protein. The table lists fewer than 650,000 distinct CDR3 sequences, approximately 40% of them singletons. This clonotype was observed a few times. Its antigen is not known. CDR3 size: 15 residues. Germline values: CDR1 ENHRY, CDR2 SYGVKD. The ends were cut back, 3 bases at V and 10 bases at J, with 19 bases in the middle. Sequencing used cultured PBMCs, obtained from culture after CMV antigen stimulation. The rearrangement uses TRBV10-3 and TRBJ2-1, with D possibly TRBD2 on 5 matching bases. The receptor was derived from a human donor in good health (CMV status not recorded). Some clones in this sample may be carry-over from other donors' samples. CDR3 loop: CAISEPGVGGDEQFF. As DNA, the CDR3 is TGTGCCATCAGTGAACCCGGGGTAGGAGGAGACGAGCAGTTCTTC.